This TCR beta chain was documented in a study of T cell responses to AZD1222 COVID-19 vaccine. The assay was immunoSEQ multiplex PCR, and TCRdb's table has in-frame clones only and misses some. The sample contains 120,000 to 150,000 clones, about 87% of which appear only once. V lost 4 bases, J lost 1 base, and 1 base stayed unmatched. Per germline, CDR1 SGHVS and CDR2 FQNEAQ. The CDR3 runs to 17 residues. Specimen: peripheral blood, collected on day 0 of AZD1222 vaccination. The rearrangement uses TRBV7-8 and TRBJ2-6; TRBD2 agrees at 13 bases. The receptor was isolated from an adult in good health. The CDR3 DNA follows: TGTGCCAGCAGCTCGGGACTAGCGGGATCTGGGGCCAACGTCCTGACTTTC. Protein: CASSSGLAGSGANVLTF.